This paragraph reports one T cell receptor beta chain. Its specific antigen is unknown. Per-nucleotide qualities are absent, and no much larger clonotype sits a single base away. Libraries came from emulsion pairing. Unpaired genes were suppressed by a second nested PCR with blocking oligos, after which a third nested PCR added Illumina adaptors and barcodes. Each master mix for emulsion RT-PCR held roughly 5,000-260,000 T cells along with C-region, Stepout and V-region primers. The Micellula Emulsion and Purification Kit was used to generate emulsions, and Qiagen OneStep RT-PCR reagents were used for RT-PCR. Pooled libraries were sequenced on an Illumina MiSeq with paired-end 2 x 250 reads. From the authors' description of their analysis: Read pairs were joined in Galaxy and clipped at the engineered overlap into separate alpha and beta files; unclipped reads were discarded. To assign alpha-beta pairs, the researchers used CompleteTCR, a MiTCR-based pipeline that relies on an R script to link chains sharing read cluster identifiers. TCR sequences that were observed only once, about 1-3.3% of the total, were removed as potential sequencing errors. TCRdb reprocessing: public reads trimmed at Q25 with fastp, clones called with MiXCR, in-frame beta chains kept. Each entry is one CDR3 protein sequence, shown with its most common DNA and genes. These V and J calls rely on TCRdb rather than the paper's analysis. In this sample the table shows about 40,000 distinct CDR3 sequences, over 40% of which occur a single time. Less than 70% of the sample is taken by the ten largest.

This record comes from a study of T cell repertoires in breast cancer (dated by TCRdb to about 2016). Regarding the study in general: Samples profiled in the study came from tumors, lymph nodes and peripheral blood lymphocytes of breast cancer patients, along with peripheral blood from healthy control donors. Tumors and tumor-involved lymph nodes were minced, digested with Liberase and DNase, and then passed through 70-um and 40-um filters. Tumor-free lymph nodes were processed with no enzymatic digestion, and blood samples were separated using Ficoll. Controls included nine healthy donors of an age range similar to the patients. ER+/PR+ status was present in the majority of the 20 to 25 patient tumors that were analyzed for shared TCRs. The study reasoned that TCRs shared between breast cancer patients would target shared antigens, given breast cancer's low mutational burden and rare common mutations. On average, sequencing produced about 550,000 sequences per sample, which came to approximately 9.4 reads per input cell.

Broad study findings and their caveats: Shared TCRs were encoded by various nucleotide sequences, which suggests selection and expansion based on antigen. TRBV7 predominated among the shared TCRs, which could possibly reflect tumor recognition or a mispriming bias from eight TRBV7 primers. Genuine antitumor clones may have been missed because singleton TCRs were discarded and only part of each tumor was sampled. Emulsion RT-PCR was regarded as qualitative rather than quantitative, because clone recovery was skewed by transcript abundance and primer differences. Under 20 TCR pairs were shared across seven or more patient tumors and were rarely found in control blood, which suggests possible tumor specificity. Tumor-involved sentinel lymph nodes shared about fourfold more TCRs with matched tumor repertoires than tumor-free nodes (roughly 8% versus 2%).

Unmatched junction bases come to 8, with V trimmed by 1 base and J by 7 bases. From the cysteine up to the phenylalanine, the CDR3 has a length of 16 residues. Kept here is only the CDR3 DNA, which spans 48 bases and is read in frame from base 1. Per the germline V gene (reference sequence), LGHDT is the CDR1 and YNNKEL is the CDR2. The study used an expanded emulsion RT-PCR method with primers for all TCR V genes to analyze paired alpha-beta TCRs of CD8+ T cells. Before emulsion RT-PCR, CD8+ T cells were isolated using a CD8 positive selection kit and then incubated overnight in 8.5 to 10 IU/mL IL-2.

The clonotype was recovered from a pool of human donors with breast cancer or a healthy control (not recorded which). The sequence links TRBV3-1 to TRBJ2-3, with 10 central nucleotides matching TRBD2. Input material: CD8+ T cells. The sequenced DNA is TGTGCCAGCAGCCAAGTAGGGGCTAGCGGGAGCCATACGCAGTATTTT. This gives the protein CASSQVGASGSHTQYF.